Given below is one T cell receptor beta chain in context. The data belong to a study of T cell clonotyping in hematopoietic cell transplantation. Deletions cut 8 bases from V and 1 base from J, with 14 bases between. In germline, CDR1 is MNHNS, CDR2 SASEGT. The CDR3 spans 14 residues. Sample time point: recipient sample about 28 days before transplant, after cytoreduction. Using immunoSEQ multiplex PCR, the repertoire was profiled, and TCRdb retains in-frame clones only, with some absent. The table has 6,000 to 8,000 clones, 88% seen once. The sample was peripheral blood mononuclear cells, taken before stem cell transplant. The sequence was obtained from a man between 60 and 75 years old with acute myeloid leukemia. Some clones in this sample may be carry-over from other donors' samples. The chain couples TRBV6-1 to TRBJ1-1, with a possible D match to TRBD1 (6 bases). CDR3 sequence: CASELRTANTEAFF. DNA of the CDR3: TGTGCCAGCGAGCTAAGGACAGCGAACACTGAAGCTTTCTTT.